This T cell receptor (beta chain) was captured in a study of T cell repertoires in ileal Crohn's disease. Libraries were prepared by immunoSEQ multiplex PCR; TCRdb keeps only in-frame clonotypes and omits some of them. The sample yields about 15,000 clones, approximately 78% seen once. Points from the study as a whole: Every patient over 26.8% clonality showed endoscopic recurrence. Compared with non-smokers, active smokers at surgery showed more clonal expansions.

Eligibility required adulthood, ileal or ileocolonic Crohn's disease and indicated ileocolonic resection. A remark on this clone: Its specificity is not known.

The junction had 8 bases not matched to a gene; V was cut back by 5 bases and J by 5 bases. Per germline, CDR1 MNHNS and CDR2 SASEGT. This CDR3 contains 15 residues. This sequence joins TRBV6-1 and TRBJ2-3; 9 bases line up with TRBD1. This receptor was taken from an adult with Crohn's disease. Sequenced: ileal tissue. CDR3 nucleotides: TGTGCCAGCAGTAGAACAGGGGGCATGGGAGATACGCAGTATTTT. It translates to CASSRTGGMGDTQYF.